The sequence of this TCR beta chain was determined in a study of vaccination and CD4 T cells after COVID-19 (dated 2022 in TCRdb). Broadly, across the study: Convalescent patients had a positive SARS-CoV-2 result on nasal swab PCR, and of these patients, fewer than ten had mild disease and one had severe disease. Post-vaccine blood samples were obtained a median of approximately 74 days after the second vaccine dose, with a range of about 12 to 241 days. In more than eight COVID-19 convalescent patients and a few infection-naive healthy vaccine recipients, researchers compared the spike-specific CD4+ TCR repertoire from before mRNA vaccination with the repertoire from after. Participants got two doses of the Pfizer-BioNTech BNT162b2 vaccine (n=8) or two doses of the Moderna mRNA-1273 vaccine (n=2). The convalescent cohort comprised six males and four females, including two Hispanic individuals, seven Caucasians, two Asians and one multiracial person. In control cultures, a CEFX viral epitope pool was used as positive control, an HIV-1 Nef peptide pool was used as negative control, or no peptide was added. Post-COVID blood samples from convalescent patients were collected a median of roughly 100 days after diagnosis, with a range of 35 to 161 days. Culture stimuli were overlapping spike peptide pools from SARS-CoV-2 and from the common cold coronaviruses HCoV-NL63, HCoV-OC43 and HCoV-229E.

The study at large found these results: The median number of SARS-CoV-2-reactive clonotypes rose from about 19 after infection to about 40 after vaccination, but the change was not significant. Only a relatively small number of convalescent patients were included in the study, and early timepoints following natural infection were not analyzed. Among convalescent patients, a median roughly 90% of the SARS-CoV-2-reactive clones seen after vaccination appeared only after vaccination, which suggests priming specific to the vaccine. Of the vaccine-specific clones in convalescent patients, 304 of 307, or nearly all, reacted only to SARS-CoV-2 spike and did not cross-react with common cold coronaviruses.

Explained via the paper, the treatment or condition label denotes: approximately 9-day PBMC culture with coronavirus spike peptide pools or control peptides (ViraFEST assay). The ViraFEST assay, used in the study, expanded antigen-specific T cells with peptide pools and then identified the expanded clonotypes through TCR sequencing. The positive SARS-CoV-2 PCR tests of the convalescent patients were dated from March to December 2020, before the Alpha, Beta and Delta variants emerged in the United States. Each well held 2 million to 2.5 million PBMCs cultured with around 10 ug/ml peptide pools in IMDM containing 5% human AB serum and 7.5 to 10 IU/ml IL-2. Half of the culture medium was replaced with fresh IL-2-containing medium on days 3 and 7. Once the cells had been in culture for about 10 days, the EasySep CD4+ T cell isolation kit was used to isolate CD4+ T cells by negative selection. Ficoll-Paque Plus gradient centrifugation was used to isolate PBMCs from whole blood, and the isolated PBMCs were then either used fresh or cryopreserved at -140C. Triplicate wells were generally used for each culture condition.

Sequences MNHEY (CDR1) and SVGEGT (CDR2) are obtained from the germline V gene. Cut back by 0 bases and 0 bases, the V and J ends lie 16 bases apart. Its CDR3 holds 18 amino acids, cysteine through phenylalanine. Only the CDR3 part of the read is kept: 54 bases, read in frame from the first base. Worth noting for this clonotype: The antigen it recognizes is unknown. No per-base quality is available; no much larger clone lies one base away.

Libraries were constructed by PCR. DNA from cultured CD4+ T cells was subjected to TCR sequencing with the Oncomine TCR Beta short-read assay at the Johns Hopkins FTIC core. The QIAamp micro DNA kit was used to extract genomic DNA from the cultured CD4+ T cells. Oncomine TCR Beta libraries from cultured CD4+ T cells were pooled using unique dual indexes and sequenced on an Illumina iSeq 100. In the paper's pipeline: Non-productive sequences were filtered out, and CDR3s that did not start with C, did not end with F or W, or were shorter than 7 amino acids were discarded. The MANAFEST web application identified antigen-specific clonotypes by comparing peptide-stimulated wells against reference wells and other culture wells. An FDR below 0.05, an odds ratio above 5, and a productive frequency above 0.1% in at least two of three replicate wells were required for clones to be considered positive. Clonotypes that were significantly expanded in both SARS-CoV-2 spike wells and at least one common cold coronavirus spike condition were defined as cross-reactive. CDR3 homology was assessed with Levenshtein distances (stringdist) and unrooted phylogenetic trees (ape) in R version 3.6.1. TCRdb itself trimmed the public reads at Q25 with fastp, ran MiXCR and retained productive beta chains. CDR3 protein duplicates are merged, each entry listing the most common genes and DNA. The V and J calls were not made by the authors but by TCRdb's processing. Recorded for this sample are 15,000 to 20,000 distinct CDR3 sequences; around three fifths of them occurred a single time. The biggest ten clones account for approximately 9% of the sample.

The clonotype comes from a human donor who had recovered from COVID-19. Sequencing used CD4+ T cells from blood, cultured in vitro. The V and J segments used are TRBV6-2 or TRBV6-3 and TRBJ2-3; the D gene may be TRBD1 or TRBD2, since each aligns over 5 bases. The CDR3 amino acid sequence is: CASSYSRGASHSTDTQYF. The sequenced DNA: TGTGCCAGCAGTTACTCGAGAGGGGCCTCTCATAGCACAGATACGCAGTATTTT.